This T cell receptor beta chain was retrieved from a study of blood T cell repertoires in COVID-19. On the study more broadly: The United States, Italy and Spain supplied acute and convalescent COVID-19 samples. Sources were T cells, B-cell-depleted T cells, or PBMCs; the material itself was cDNA or gDNA.

Generated by immunoSEQ multiplex PCR, the TCRdb table keeps only in-frame clones and is missing some. The table shows about 440,000 clones, with roughly 89% occurring only once. The TCR sequence derives from a woman aged 25 to 45 with acute or convalescent COVID-19. Sequenced sample: peripheral blood.

CDR3 protein: CASSKQGEEQPQHF. The CDR3 DNA is TGTGCCAGTAGTAAACAGGGCGAAGAGCAGCCCCAGCATTTT. The chain carries TRBV19 and TRBJ1-5, with D possibly being TRBD1 (6 bases). This CDR3 comprises 14 residues. Germline CDR1 and CDR2: LNHDA and SQIVND (reference sequence). Deletions cut 4 bases from V and 7 bases from J, with 14 bases between. Supplemented by reference TRBV19 and TRBJ1-5, the full variable domain reads DGGITQSPKYLFRKEGQNVTLSCEQNLNHDAMYWYRQDPGQGLRLIYYSQIVNDFQKGDIAEGYSVSREKKESFPLTVTSAQKNPTAFYLCASSKQGEEQPQHFGDGTRLSIL.